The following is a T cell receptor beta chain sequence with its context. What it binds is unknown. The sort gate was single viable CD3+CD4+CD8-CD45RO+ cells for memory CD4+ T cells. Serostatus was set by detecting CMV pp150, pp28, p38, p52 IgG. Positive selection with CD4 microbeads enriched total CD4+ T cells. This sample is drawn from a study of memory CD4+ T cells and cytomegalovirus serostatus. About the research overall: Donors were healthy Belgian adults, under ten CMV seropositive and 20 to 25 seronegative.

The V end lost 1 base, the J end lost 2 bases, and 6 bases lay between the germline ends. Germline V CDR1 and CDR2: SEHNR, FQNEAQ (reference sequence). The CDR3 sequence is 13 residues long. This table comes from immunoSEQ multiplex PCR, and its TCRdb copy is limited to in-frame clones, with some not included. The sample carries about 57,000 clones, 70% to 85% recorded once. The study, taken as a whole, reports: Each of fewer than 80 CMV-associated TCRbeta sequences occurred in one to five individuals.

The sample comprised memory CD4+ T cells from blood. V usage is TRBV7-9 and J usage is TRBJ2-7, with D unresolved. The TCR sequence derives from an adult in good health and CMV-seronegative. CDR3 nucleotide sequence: TGTGCCAGCAGCTTAGACGTTACCTACGAGCAGTACTTC. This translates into CASSLDVTYEQYF.